The present entry profiles one T cell receptor (beta chain) with its context. Antigen unknown. Sample-barcoded 5' priming and a J-beta primer mix drove a second PCR of about 7 to 12 cycles. Sequencing of every sample gave 2.5 million or more CDR3-containing paired-end reads. TCRdb independently ran MiXCR on the 5' RACE reads; one entry per CDR3 protein. The sample consists of 1.4 million to 1.5 million distinct CDR3 sequences, 42% of them appearing once. The record originates from a study of blood T cells in healthy people across ages. Study observations and caveats: Investigators viewed diversity estimates from one million T cells as underestimates, the study reported. Roughly linear declines in TCR beta diversity per million T cells occurred with age.

This CDR3 is 14 amino acids long. The V end lost 0 bases, the J end lost 7 bases, and 10 bases lay between the germline ends. Germline values: CDR1 MGHRA, CDR2 YSYEKL. Sequencing was performed on blood. This rearrangement joins TRBV4-1 to TRBJ2-4, with unresolved D. This receptor was taken from a woman between 18 and 29 years old in good health. The CDR3 DNA follows: TGCGCCAGCAGCCAAGAGCGGATAGGGAACATTCAGTACTTC. It specifies CASSQERIGNIQYF.